The clone carrying this TCR beta chain was counted a few times. It was RNA transcripts that yielded the amplified TCR beta CDR3 regions. First-round RT-PCR of the TCR CDR3 relied on the HTBI primer set. Via MiXCR, TCRdb re-called the multiplex PCR reads, giving one row per CDR3 protein. Of about 610,000 distinct CDR3 sequences listed, roughly 14% are singletons. Trimming removed 2 bases from V and 4 bases from J; junction bases left unmatched: 3. Per the germline V gene, CDR1 is SGHRS and CDR2 is YFSETQ. The CDR3 consists of 14 residues. This entry is derived from a study of T cells in Graves' hyperthyroidism and ophthalmopathy.

The specimen was blood. The TCR originated in a woman aged 40 to 50 with Graves' ophthalmopathy. The chain joins TRBV5-1 to TRBJ2-5, with TRBD1 identical over 9 bases. CDR3 DNA: TGCGCCAGCAGCTTTCCGGGACAGGGAGAGACCCAGTACTTC. Translation gives CASSFPGQGETQYF.